Listed here are 32 T cell receptor beta chains from one sample, sequenced in a study of cytomegalovirus exposure and HLA in healthy donors. Researchers ran the PCR with 60 Vbeta and 13 Jbeta primers. Some clones are missing from TCRdb's copy, which holds only in-frame ones; the method was immunoSEQ multiplex PCR. The sample has about 140,000 clones, around 82% seen once. Sequenced material: PBMCs. The source is a man aged 18 to 30 in good health and CMV-seropositive.

V gene TRBV7-9 combines with J gene TRBJ2-3, with D possibly matching TRBD1 (6 bases). CDR3 length: 14 amino acids. The V end lost 3 bases, the J end lost 0 bases, and 7 bases lay between the germline ends. Germline V gene lookup returns CDR1 SEHNR and CDR2 FQNEAQ (reference sequence). This chain's CDR3 is CASSLGASTDTQYF. CDR3 bases: TGTGCCAGCAGCTTGGGGGCTAGCACAGATACGCAGTATTTT.

J is TRBJ1-1 and V is TRBV4-2; tentatively, D is TRBD1 (5 bases). The V and J ends lost 4 bases and 2 bases respectively, with 14 bases between them. CDR1 and CDR2 (germline): LGHNA, YNFKEQ. CDR3 length equals 15 residues. This CDR3 is CASSPQSDRNTEAFF. CDR3 nucleotides: TGTGCCAGCAGCCCCCAGAGCGACAGAAACACTGAAGCTTTCTTT.

Regarding this clone: This sample also contains other DNA sequences that code for the same CDR3. This rearrangement joins TRBV5-1 to TRBJ2-5, with TRBD1 identical over 7 bases. With 4 bases clipped from V and 2 bases from J, the junction kept 5 bases outside the gene matches. The CDR3 covers 14 residues. The germline CDR1 and CDR2 sequences are SGHRS and YFSETQ. CDR3 in amino acids: CASSPGTAQETQYF. Written as DNA, the CDR3 is TGCGCCAGCAGCCCAGGGACAGCACAAGAGACCCAGTACTTC.

This chain joins TRBV6-1 and TRBJ1-2; D is perhaps TRBD1 (6 bases). The V and J ends lost 4 bases and 0 bases respectively, with 18 bases between them. The CDR3 loop spans 17 amino acids. CDR1 MNHNS and CDR2 SASEGT come from the germline V gene. The CDR3 sequence is CASSGLGQSFTNYGYTF. CDR3 DNA sequence: TGTGCCAGCAGTGGGCTAGGACAGAGCTTCACTAACTATGGCTACACCTTC.

This clone was seen a single time. The V call is TRBV29-1, the J call TRBJ2-5, with D unclear. Germline-derived CDR1 and CDR2 are SQVTM and ANQGSEA. CDR3 length: 11 amino acids. The V end was cut by 4 bases, the J end by 2 bases, with 5 bases between. CDR3 DNA: TGCAGCGTTGTGGCTCAAGAGACCCAGTACTTC. This gives the protein CSVVAQETQYF.

V gene TRBV28 combines with J gene TRBJ1-5, with D uncertain. Trimming removed 10 bases from V and 0 bases from J, with 19 bases in between. This CDR3 spans 16 amino acids. Germline V CDR1 and CDR2: MDHEN, SYDVKM. The CDR3: CATLYGGGYSNQPQHF. CDR3 bases: TGTGCCACCTTGTACGGAGGAGGATATAGCAATCAGCCCCAGCATTTT. The variable domain in full, completed from reference TRBV28 and TRBJ1-5, reads DVKVTQSSRYLVKRTGEKVFLECVQDMDHENMFWYRQDPGLGLRLIYFSYDVKMKEKGDIPEGYSVSREKKERFSLILESASTNQTSMYLCATLYGGGYSNQPQHFGDGTRLSIL.

Comment on this clone: No conserved phenylalanine or tryptophan is present at the end of the CDR3, so a read error is the likely explanation. The chain is built from TRBV5-1 and TRBJ2-3; TRBD2 matches 12 bases. CDR1 is SGHRS and CDR2 is YFSETQ in the germline V gene. The CDR3 contains 17 residues. The V and J ends lost 3 bases and 2 bases, in that order; junction bases with no gene match: 7. In nucleotides, the CDR3 is TGCGCCAGCAGCTCCCGGACTAGCGGGATAGTCACAGATACGCAGTATCTT. Protein product: CASSSRTSGIVTDTQYL.

The V call is TRBV5-1, the J call TRBJ2-5, with D unclear. CDR3 length: 13 amino acids. Germline assignment: CDR1 SGHRS and CDR2 YFSETQ. Trimming shortened V by 4 bases and J by 1 base, and 8 bases separated the two germline ends. The CDR3, as DNA: TGCGCCAGCAGCGTTGACACCCAAGAGACCCAGTACTTC. It translates to CASSVDTQETQYF. Variable domain in full (rest from reference TRBV5-1 and TRBJ2-5): KAGVTQTPRYLIKTRGQQVTLSCSPISGHRSVSWYQQTPGQGLQFLFEYFSETQRNKGNFPGRFSGRQFSNSRSEMNVSTLELGDSALYLCASSVDTQETQYFGPGTRLLVL.

This clone appeared a single time. This chain uses TRBV7-9 with TRBJ2-7; the D is unclear. The CDR3 has 15 amino acids. Germline lookup yields CDR1 SEHNR and CDR2 FQNEAQ (reference sequence). Trimming cost V 5 bases and J 1 base, with 15 bases left between them. DNA for the CDR3: TGTGCCAGCAGCCCTGTTGACGGAGAATCCTACGAGCAGTACTTC. As protein: CASSPVDGESYEQYF.

The chain is built from TRBV28 and TRBJ2-1; D possibly corresponds to TRBD1 (5 bases). V shed 3 bases and J shed 0 bases, with 6 bases lying between them. The germline V gene has CDR1 MDHEN and CDR2 SYDVKM. The CDR3 runs 14 residues. CDR3 in amino acids: CASSFRGSYNEQFF. The DNA of the CDR3 is TGTGCCAGCAGTTTTAGGGGCTCCTACAATGAGCAGTTCTTC.

This clone was seen just once. The chain employs TRBV6-5 and TRBJ2-7; D ambiguous. This CDR3 comprises 14 residues. Germline lookup yields CDR1 MNHEY and CDR2 SVGAGI. Trimming removed 4 bases at V and 0 bases at J, with 10 bases between. The CDR3 region is CASSLSRSSYEQYF. CDR3 nucleotides: TGTGCCAGCAGTTTATCGCGGAGCTCCTACGAGCAGTACTTC.

V usage is TRBV10-1 and J usage is TRBJ1-2; 7 bases match TRBD1. Germline assignment: CDR1 WNHNN and CDR2 SYGVQD (reference sequence). The junction had 1 base not matched to a gene; V was cut back by 0 bases and J by 3 bases. There are 14 residues in the CDR3. DNA for the CDR3: TGCGCCAGCAGTGAGTCCGGGACAGACTATGGCTACACCTTC. Amino acid sequence: CASSESGTDYGYTF.

The V call is TRBV4-1, the J call TRBJ2-7; 9 bases fit TRBD1. The CDR3 has 18 amino acids. Unmatched junction bases numbered 10, after V lost 1 base and J lost 0 bases. Germline V gives CDR1 MGHRA, CDR2 YSYEKL. Written as DNA, the CDR3 is TGCGCCAGCAGCCAAGCTATAGGGAGGACAGGGGCCTCCTACGAGCAGTACTTC. It encodes CASSQAIGRTGASYEQYF.

The chain combines TRBV19 with TRBJ2-3; D gene uncertain. Trimming took off 5 bases at V and 0 bases at J, with 9 bases between the two ends. Germline assignment: CDR1 LNHDA and CDR2 SQIVND (reference sequence). The CDR3 contains 14 residues. This CDR3 is CASSHLSSTDTQYF. In DNA, the CDR3 is TGTGCCAGTAGTCACCTATCTAGCACAGATACGCAGTATTTT.

The rearrangement uses TRBV6-1 and TRBJ1-2; TRBD1 matches 10 bases. The CDR3 is 16 residues long. Germline CDR1 is MNHNS and CDR2 is SASEGT. The V segment lost 1 base and the J segment 6 bases; nucleotides outside the gene matches: 8. In nucleotides, the CDR3 is TGTGCCAGCAGTGAAGAACCGGGACAGGGGAGGGATGGCTACACCTTC. Translating gives CASSEEPGQGRDGYTF.

This rearrangement joins TRBV10-1 to TRBJ2-3; D unclear. The V and J ends lost 4 bases and 2 bases respectively, with 13 bases between them. Germline CDR1 and CDR2: WNHNN and SYGVQD (reference sequence). The length of the CDR3 is 15 residues. The chain's CDR3 is CASSGQREITDTQYF. CDR3 bases: TGCGCCAGCAGTGGGCAGCGAGAGATCACAGATACGCAGTATTTT.

V and J are TRBV11-2 and TRBJ2-1; D might be TRBD2 (5 bases). V dropped 5 bases and J dropped 5 bases, with 19 bases sitting between them. The CDR3 is 16 amino acids. The germline gives CDR1 SGHAT, CDR2 FQNNGV. The DNA for the CDR3 is TGTGCCAGCAGCCGCTGGGAGAGGGAGCGGAACAATGAGCAGTTCTTC. Translation gives CASSRWERERNNEQFF.

The CDR3 DNA is TGTGCCATCAGTGAGTCGAACCAACTGGTGGGAGGAGCTGAGCAGTTCTTC. It specifies CAISESNQLVGGAEQFF. The V and J genes are TRBV10-3 and TRBJ2-1, with D tentatively TRBD2 (6 bases). This CDR3 has 17 amino acids. Germline V CDR1 and CDR2: ENHRY, SYGVKD. With 0 bases removed from V and 9 bases from J, the gap between germline ends came to 21 bases.

The chain carries TRBV19 and TRBJ2-3; the match to TRBD2 covers 12 bases. Per the germline V gene, CDR1 is LNHDA and CDR2 is SQIVND (reference sequence). The CDR3 extends over 13 amino acids. V lost 9 bases to trimming and J lost 3 bases; unmatched junction nucleotides: 1. CDR3 in amino acids: CASGTSGTDTQYF. CDR3 nucleotides: TGTGCCAGCGGGACTAGCGGGACAGATACGCAGTATTTT.

This chain joins TRBV14 and TRBJ2-5; no clear D. The CDR3 covers 16 residues. CDR1 and CDR2 from the germline V gene are SGHDN and FVKESK. Trimming shortened V by 6 bases and J by 2 bases, and 19 bases separated the two germline ends. CDR3 loop: CASSLKPDWLQETQYF. In nucleotides, the CDR3 is TGTGCCAGCAGTCTAAAGCCCGACTGGTTACAAGAGACCCAGTACTTC.

This chain links TRBV19 with TRBJ2-3; no firm D call. The germline V and J ends were trimmed by 6 bases and 5 bases, with 9 bases remaining between them. The CDR3 spans 12 residues. Looked up from germline, CDR1 is LNHDA and CDR2 is SQIVND (reference sequence). The CDR3 is CASSPLGDTQYF. The CDR3 coding sequence is TGTGCCAGTAGCCCTCTAGGAGATACGCAGTATTTT.

The chain carries TRBV2 and TRBJ1-5; TRBD1 is a possible D gene (6 bases). Germline V CDR1 and CDR2: SNHLY, FYNNEI. V was trimmed by 6 bases and J by 0 bases, leaving 12 bases between them. CDR3 length: 15 residues. This CDR3 is CASRGQTNSNQPQHF. Here the CDR3 DNA reads TGTGCCAGCAGAGGACAGACGAATAGCAATCAGCCCCAGCATTTT.

CDR3 DNA: TGCGCCAGCAGCTTGGCCGGCCATAGCGGGAGGGCGGCAGATACGCAGTATTTT. Translated: CASSLAGHSGRAADTQYF. V and J are TRBV5-1 and TRBJ2-3, with 11 nucleotides matching TRBD2. Germline V gene sequence: CDR1 SGHRS, CDR2 YFSETQ. This CDR3 has 18 residues. V was pared by 0 bases and J by 4 bases, with 10 bases of the junction left unmatched.

This clone appeared a few times. This rearrangement joins TRBV4-1 to TRBJ2-7, with D tentatively TRBD1 (6 bases). The CDR3 loop spans 14 amino acids. V lost 4 bases and J 0 bases, leaving 10 bases between the germline ends. Germline lookup yields CDR1 MGHRA and CDR2 YSYEKL. The CDR3 loop reads CASSPRQASYEQYF. CDR3 sequence (DNA): TGCGCCAGCAGCCCCCGACAGGCCTCCTACGAGCAGTACTTC.

The chain carries TRBV4-2 and TRBJ2-3; TRBD1 might be the D (6 bases). V dropped 4 bases and J dropped 2 bases, with 13 bases sitting between them. Per germline, CDR1 LGHNA and CDR2 YNFKEQ. The CDR3 has 15 residues. CDR3 coding DNA: TGTGCCAGCAGCCCCGACAGGTACCACACAGATACGCAGTATTTT. This gives the protein CASSPDRYHTDTQYF.

The chain employs TRBV7-2 and TRBJ2-5, with TRBD2 as a possible D gene (6 bases). The V end lost 5 bases, the J end lost 0 bases, and 10 bases lay between the germline ends. CDR1 and CDR2 (germline): SGHTA, FQGNSA. This CDR3 has 14 residues. The DNA of the CDR3 is TGTGCCAGCAGCGTGAGCGGGTACCAAGAGACCCAGTACTTC. Its protein product is CASSVSGYQETQYF.

V gene TRBV10-3 combines with J gene TRBJ1-1; 10 bases line up with TRBD1. CDR3 length: 18 amino acids. Germline lookup yields CDR1 ENHRY and CDR2 SYGVKD. Germline trimming cut 0 bases from V and 4 bases from J; bases unmatched to any gene: 11. CDR3 coding DNA: TGTGCCATCAGTGAGTCGACAGGGGGCGAGTATGATGGCACTGAAGCTTTCTTT. Its translation is CAISESTGGEYDGTEAFF.

This clone was counted only a few times. V and J are TRBV4-1 and TRBJ1-1; 9 positions match TRBD1. This CDR3 comprises 14 residues. V lost 4 bases to trimming and J lost 6 bases; unmatched junction nucleotides: 6. Germline loops: CDR1 MGHRA, CDR2 YSYEKL. The CDR3 DNA reads TGCGCCAGCAGCCTCCGGGACAGGGTCTCTGAAGCTTTCTTT. Amino acid sequence: CASSLRDRVSEAFF.

The V gene is TRBV7-2, the J gene TRBJ2-3, with TRBD2 matching 10 bases. The junction had 2 bases not matched to a gene; V was cut back by 4 bases and J by 1 base. The CDR3 contains 15 residues. Germline CDR1 SGHTA, CDR2 FQGNSA. The CDR3 loop reads CASSWSGGGTDTQYF. In DNA form, the CDR3 reads TGTGCCAGCAGCTGGAGCGGGGGGGGCACAGATACGCAGTATTTT. Full variable domain (missing parts from reference TRBV7-2 and TRBJ2-3): GAGVSQSPSNKVTEKGKDVELRCDPISGHTALYWYRQSLGQGLEFLIYFQGNSAPDKSGLPSDRFSAERTGGSVSTLTIQRTQQEDSAVYLCASSWSGGGTDTQYFGPGTRLTVL.

The gene calls are TRBV4-1 and TRBJ1-1; D is uncertain. The CDR3 runs 15 residues. V shed 4 bases and J shed 1 base, with 13 bases lying between them. Germline CDR1 reads MGHRA; CDR2 reads YSYEKL. The CDR3 here is CASSPDLGGNTEAFF. In DNA form, the CDR3 reads TGCGCCAGCAGCCCGGACCTCGGAGGGAACACTGAAGCTTTCTTT.

The chain links TRBV5-1 to TRBJ2-3; 15 bases fit TRBD2. The CDR3 contains 15 residues. Trimming cost V 4 bases and J 6 bases; bases outside gene matches: 3. Germline V gene data show CDR1 as SGHRS and CDR2 as YFSETQ. CDR3 sequence (DNA): TGCGCCAGCAGCGGGGGACTAGCGGGAGGTGATACGCAGTATTTT. As protein: CASSGGLAGGDTQYF.

V and J are TRBV2 and TRBJ2-5, with D maybe TRBD2 (5 bases). In germline, CDR1 is SNHLY, CDR2 FYNNEI. Trimming took off 7 bases at V and 8 bases at J, with 17 bases between the two ends. The CDR3 loop spans 13 amino acids. CDR3 region: CASMKRVGSTQYF. The CDR3 DNA sequence: TGTGCCAGCATGAAACGGGTGGGGAGCACCCAGTACTTC.